These T cell receptor beta chains were read from a single sample in a study of cytomegalovirus exposure and HLA in healthy donors. Produced via immunoSEQ multiplex PCR; TCRdb's table is partial and in-frame only. This sample has more than 95,000 clones, with 64% found just once. Sequencing input: PBMCs. These receptors came from a man aged 55 to 70 in good health and CMV-seronegative. The CDR3 runs from the conserved cysteine through the conserved F or W. A D gene is named only where the DNA matches it firmly. Clone sizes are given selectively: once, few, many, or a class where the clone is expanded.

V gene: TRBV9
D gene: TRBD1
clone size: NA
CDR3 length: 14
J gene: TRBJ1-2
CDR3 DNA: TGTGCCAGCAGCGTAGAGGGACAGGGGACTGGCTACACCTTC
CDR3 protein: CASSVEGQGTGYTF

V gene: TRBV9
D gene: TRBD1
clone size: NA
CDR3 length: 17
J gene: TRBJ2-5
CDR3 DNA: TGTGCCAGCAGCGTAGAACCCGGGACAGGGCTTCAGGAGACCCAGTACTTC
CDR3 protein: CASSVEPGTGLQETQYF

V gene: TRBV19
D gene: NA
clone size: NA
CDR3 length: 16
J gene: TRBJ2-3
CDR3 DNA: TGTGCCAGTAGTTGGGGAGTGGGCGGAAGCACAGATACGCAGTATTTT
CDR3 protein: CASSWGVGGSTDTQYF

V gene: TRBV5-1
D gene: NA
clone size: NA
CDR3 length: 14
J gene: TRBJ1-1
CDR3 DNA: TGCGCCAGCACGAGATCCCCTCCGAACACTGAAGCTTTCTTT
CDR3 protein: CASTRSPPNTEAFF

V gene: TRBV5-4
D gene: NA
clone size: NA
CDR3 length: 16
J gene: TRBJ2-1
CDR3 DNA: TGTGCCAGCAGCTTGGAGCTTCGTAGCTCCTACAATGAGCAGTTCTTC
CDR3 protein: CASSLELRSSYNEQFF

V gene: TRBV19
D gene: NA
clone size: few
CDR3 length: 14
J gene: TRBJ1-2
CDR3 DNA: TGTGCCAGTAGTATACTGACCCGGGACAACGGCTACACCTTC
CDR3 protein: CASSILTRDNGYTF

V gene: TRBV7-9
D gene: NA
clone size: NA
CDR3 length: 15
J gene: TRBJ1-1
CDR3 DNA: TGTGCCAGCAGCTTAACGGTGCGGAAGAACACTGAAGCTTTCTTT
CDR3 protein: CASSLTVRKNTEAFF

V gene: TRBV30
D gene: TRBD2
clone size: NA
CDR3 length: 18
J gene: TRBJ2-7
CDR3 DNA: TGTGCCTGGAGCCCAGGCGCTAGCGGCACTGGGGCCACCTACGAGCAGTACTTC
CDR3 protein: CAWSPGASGTGATYEQYF

V gene: TRBV27
D gene: NA
clone size: NA
CDR3 length: 13
J gene: TRBJ1-2
CDR3 DNA: TGTGCCAGCAGTAAGGGAGTTAACTATGGCTACACCTTC
CDR3 protein: CASSKGVNYGYTF

V gene: TRBV7-3
D gene: TRBD2
clone size: NA
CDR3 length: 17
J gene: TRBJ2-3
CDR3 DNA: TGTGCCAGCAGCTTATCATCCGGGAGGGGGGGGACAGATACGCAGTATTTT
CDR3 protein: CASSLSSGRGGTDTQYF

V gene: TRBV7-8
D gene: TRBD1
clone size: NA
CDR3 length: 13
J gene: TRBJ1-1
CDR3 DNA: TGTGCCAGCAGCTTTGACAGGGACACTGAAGCTTTCTTT
CDR3 protein: CASSFDRDTEAFF

V gene: TRBV7-6
D gene: TRBD1
clone size: few
CDR3 length: 15
J gene: TRBJ2-5
CDR3 DNA: TGTGCCAGCAGCTTAGATTTGGGACAGCAAGAGACCCAGTACTTC
CDR3 protein: CASSLDLGQQETQYF

V gene: TRBV15
D gene: TRBD1
clone size: NA
CDR3 length: 15
J gene: TRBJ2-7
CDR3 DNA: TGTGCCACCAGCAGAGATCGGGGGACAGGGGGCGAGCAGTACTTC
CDR3 protein: CATSRDRGTGGEQYF

V gene: TRBV7-9
D gene: NA
clone size: NA
CDR3 length: 11
J gene: TRBJ1-1
CDR3 DNA: TGTGCCAGCAGCTTATACAGTGAAGCTTTCTTT
CDR3 protein: CASSLYSEAFF

V gene: TRBV6-6
D gene: NA
clone size: NA
CDR3 length: 12
J gene: TRBJ1-1
CDR3 DNA: TGTGCCAGCGGGGGCAGGGATAGTGTAGCTTTCTTT
CDR3 protein: CASGGRDSVAFF

V gene: TRBV5-5
D gene: TRBD1
clone size: few
CDR3 length: 14
J gene: TRBJ2-1
CDR3 DNA: TGTGCCAGCAGCTTCACAGGGGGCCGGAATGAGCAGTTCTTC
CDR3 protein: CASSFTGGRNEQFF

V gene: TRBV19
D gene: NA
clone size: NA
CDR3 length: 13
J gene: TRBJ1-4
CDR3 DNA: TGTGCCAGTAGTAGGGGAGTGGGCGAAAAACTGTTTTTT
CDR3 protein: CASSRGVGEKLFF

V gene: TRBV5-6
D gene: NA
clone size: many
CDR3 length: 13
J gene: TRBJ1-5
CDR3 DNA: TGTGCCAGCAGCTTGGTGGGAGATCAGCCCCAGCATTTT
CDR3 protein: CASSLVGDQPQHF

V gene: TRBV13
D gene: TRBD2
clone size: NA
CDR3 length: 15
J gene: TRBJ2-7
CDR3 DNA: TGTGCCAGCAGCTCAAGGCCGGGGGGAACCTACGAGCAGTACTTC
CDR3 protein: CASSSRPGGTYEQYF

V gene: TRBV28
D gene: NA
clone size: few
CDR3 length: 13
J gene: TRBJ2-3
CDR3 DNA: TGTGCCAGCAAGCCTAAGCGGGCAGATACGCAGTATTTT
CDR3 protein: CASKPKRADTQYF

V gene: TRBV29-1
D gene: TRBD1
clone size: NA
CDR3 length: 14
J gene: TRBJ1-3
CDR3 DNA: TGCAGCGTTGAACGACAGGGACCTGGAAACACCATATATTTT
CDR3 protein: CSVERQGPGNTIYF

V gene: TRBV10-2
D gene: NA
clone size: NA
CDR3 length: 14
J gene: TRBJ1-2
CDR3 DNA: TGCGCCAGCAACACAGGGAAAGGGGGCTATGGCTACACCTTC
CDR3 protein: CASNTGKGGYGYTF

V gene: TRBV5-8
D gene: NA
clone size: NA
CDR3 length: 15
J gene: TRBJ1-4
CDR3 DNA: TGTGCCAGCAGCTTGGGAACTGCAACTAATGAAAAACTGTTTTTT
CDR3 protein: CASSLGTATNEKLFF

V gene: TRBV6-1
D gene: NA
clone size: NA
CDR3 length: 11
J gene: TRBJ1-2
CDR3 DNA: TGTGCCAGCTCGGAGTGGTATGGCTACACCTTC
CDR3 protein: CASSEWYGYTF

V gene: TRBV5-6
D gene: NA
clone size: NA
CDR3 length: 16
J gene: TRBJ2-2
CDR3 DNA: TGTGCCAGCAGCTTTTGGGGGGGCGCTATCGCCGGGGAGCTGTTTTTT
CDR3 protein: CASSFWGGAIAGELFF

V gene: TRBV5-4
D gene: NA
clone size: NA
CDR3 length: 13
J gene: TRBJ2-5
CDR3 DNA: TGTGCCAGCAGCTCACCGGTTCAAGAGACCCAGTACTTC
CDR3 protein: CASSSPVQETQYF

V gene: TRBV21-1
D gene: NA
clone size: NA
CDR3 length: 18
J gene: TRBJ2-1
CDR3 DNA: TGTGCCAGCAGCAAAACCTGCCGGGAGCGGGAGTTTAACAATGAGCAGTTCTTC
CDR3 protein: CASSKTCREREFNNEQFF

V gene: TRBV9
D gene: TRBD2
clone size: NA
CDR3 length: 15
J gene: TRBJ2-3
CDR3 DNA: TGTGCCAGCAGCGCTCTGGCTAGCGGGACAAATACGCAGTATTTT
CDR3 protein: CASSALASGTNTQYF

V gene: TRBV7-9
D gene: NA
clone size: few
CDR3 length: 15
J gene: TRBJ1-6
CDR3 DNA: TGTGCCAGCAGCTTAGGCTGGGGCTCTAATTCACCCCTCCACTTT
CDR3 protein: CASSLGWGSNSPLHF

V gene: TRBV23-1
D gene: NA
clone size: NA
CDR3 length: 15
J gene: TRBJ2-7
CDR3 DNA: TGCGCCAGCAGTCAATTGGCACAGGGACCCTACGAGCAGTACTTC
CDR3 protein: CASSQLAQGPYEQYF

V gene: TRBV19
D gene: TRBD1
clone size: few
CDR3 length: 17
J gene: TRBJ2-3
CDR3 DNA: TGTGCCAGTAGTCCTAGGGGCCGGGACAGAAGCACAGATACGCAGTATTTT
CDR3 protein: CASSPRGRDRSTDTQYF

V gene: TRBV10-3
D gene: TRBD2
clone size: NA
CDR3 length: 13
J gene: TRBJ2-7
CDR3 DNA: TGTGCCAGCGACAGCGGGATATACTACGAGCAGTACTTC
CDR3 protein: CASDSGIYYEQYF

V gene: TRBV30
D gene: TRBD2
clone size: NA
CDR3 length: 17
J gene: TRBJ2-1
CDR3 DNA: TGTGCCTGGAGTAGACGGGAGGGCCGGAGCTCCTACAATGAGCAGTTCTTC
CDR3 protein: CAWSRREGRSSYNEQFF

V gene: TRBV7-8
D gene: NA
clone size: NA
CDR3 length: 13
J gene: TRBJ2-7
CDR3 DNA: TGTGCCAGCAGCTTAGAACTAGTTTACGAGCAGTACTTC
CDR3 protein: CASSLELVYEQYF

V gene: TRBV2
D gene: NA
clone size: NA
CDR3 length: 15
J gene: TRBJ1-5
CDR3 DNA: TGTGCCAGCAGTGAAGATTTGGTGGAGTTTCAGCCCCAGCATTTT
CDR3 protein: CASSEDLVEFQPQHF

V gene: TRBV2
D gene: NA
clone size: NA
CDR3 length: 15
J gene: TRBJ2-1
CDR3 DNA: TGTGCCAGCAGAAGATCGCAGGCCGGATACAATGGGCAGTTCTTC
CDR3 protein: CASRRSQAGYNGQFF

V gene: TRBV30
D gene: TRBD1
clone size: once
CDR3 length: 15
J gene: TRBJ1-3
CDR3 DNA: TGTGCCTGGAGGGTGGACAGGGGACTTGGAAACACCATATATTTT
CDR3 protein: CAWRVDRGLGNTIYF

V gene: TRBV4-1
D gene: TRBD2
clone size: NA
CDR3 length: 15
J gene: TRBJ2-5
CDR3 DNA: TGCGCCAGCAGCCCCCTAGCGGGGGGAAAAGAGACCCAGTACTTC
CDR3 protein: CASSPLAGGKETQYF

V gene: TRBV7-3
D gene: TRBD1
clone size: NA
CDR3 length: 16
J gene: TRBJ2-2
CDR3 DNA: TGTGCCAGCAGCCCGCCGGGACAGACGAACACCGGGGAGCTGTTTTTT
CDR3 protein: CASSPPGQTNTGELFF

V gene: TRBV2
D gene: TRBD2
clone size: NA
CDR3 length: 16
J gene: TRBJ2-2
CDR3 DNA: TGTGCCAGCAGTGACGCTAGCGGAGCGAACACCGGGGAGCTGTTTTTT
CDR3 protein: CASSDASGANTGELFF

V gene: TRBV6-6
D gene: TRBD1
clone size: NA
CDR3 length: 14
J gene: TRBJ2-7
CDR3 DNA: TGTGCCAGCAGTTTCCAGGGGGACCCCTACGAGCAGTACTTC
CDR3 protein: CASSFQGDPYEQYF

V gene: TRBV18
D gene: NA
clone size: NA
CDR3 length: 13
J gene: TRBJ2-5
CDR3 DNA: TGTGCCAGCGCCCTGGGGCTCCAAGAGACCCAGTACTTC
CDR3 protein: CASALGLQETQYF

V gene: TRBV2
D gene: TRBD2
clone size: NA
CDR3 length: 14
J gene: TRBJ2-7
CDR3 DNA: TGTGCCAGCAGTGAAATCGGGGGAGGGTACGAGCAGTACTTC
CDR3 protein: CASSEIGGGYEQYF

V gene: TRBV27
D gene: NA
clone size: NA
CDR3 length: 14
J gene: TRBJ1-1
CDR3 DNA: TGTGCCAGCAGACCCCAGGGTATGAACACTGAAGCTTTCTTT
CDR3 protein: CASRPQGMNTEAFF

V gene: TRBV7-2
D gene: NA
clone size: NA
CDR3 length: 13
J gene: TRBJ2-1
CDR3 DNA: TGTGCCAGCAGCTTACTCAGGTACAATGAGCAGTTCTTC
CDR3 protein: CASSLLRYNEQFF

V gene: TRBV7-2
D gene: NA
clone size: many
CDR3 length: 14
J gene: TRBJ1-1
CDR3 DNA: TGTGCCAGCAGCTTAGAGAGGACACCCAGTGAAGCTTTCTTT
CDR3 protein: CASSLERTPSEAFF

V gene: TRBV19
D gene: NA
clone size: once
CDR3 length: 14
J gene: TRBJ1-5
CDR3 DNA: TGTGCCAGTACAAAGGGGGATAGCAATCAGCCCCAGCATTTT
CDR3 protein: CASTKGDSNQPQHF

V gene: TRBV18
D gene: TRBD1
clone size: NA
CDR3 length: 14
J gene: TRBJ1-2
CDR3 DNA: TGTGCCAGCTCACCCGACAGGGCTAACTATGGCTACACCTTC
CDR3 protein: CASSPDRANYGYTF

V gene: TRBV5-1
D gene: NA
clone size: few
CDR3 length: 17
J gene: TRBJ2-3
CDR3 DNA: TGCGCCAGCAGACCCGGCCAACCGAATAGCCGCACAGATACGCAGTATTTT
CDR3 protein: CASRPGQPNSRTDTQYF

V gene: TRBV7-8
D gene: NA
clone size: few
CDR3 length: 12
J gene: TRBJ1-1
CDR3 DNA: TGTGCCAGCAGCCAGGGTTACACTGAAGCTTTCTTT
CDR3 protein: CASSQGYTEAFF

V gene: TRBV5-1
D gene: NA
clone size: few
CDR3 length: 14
J gene: TRBJ1-1
CDR3 DNA: TGCGCCAGCAGCCAGGGAATGGTGAACACTGAAGCTTTCTTT
CDR3 protein: CASSQGMVNTEAFF